The text below deals with one T cell receptor beta chain. Its antigen is undetermined. TCRdb re-called the 5' RACE reads with MiXCR, one entry per CDR3 protein. The table shows hundreds of thousands of distinct CDR3 sequences, with over 15% occurring only once. This sample was taken from a study of identical twins. Points from the study as a whole: Models underestimated out-of-frame TCR alpha sharing in monozygotic twins.

Trimming shortened V by 5 bases and J by 5 bases, and 6 bases separated the two germline ends. The V gene's germline CDR1 is GTSNPN and CDR2 SVGIG (reference sequence). This CDR3 region has 11 residues. These data also formed part of another study, on T cells expressing NK-cell markers. From that report: Repertoires of TCR beta were obtained from T cells sorted as CD3+CD56+NKG2C+, CD3+CD56+NKG2C- and CD3+CD56-NKG2C+. What restricted sorting to alpha-beta TCR T cells in several experiments was an anti-gamma-delta TCR antibody.

Sequencing was done on a sample of PBMCs. The sequence was obtained from a woman aged 18-29 years in good health. This rearrangement joins TRBV30 to TRBJ1-4; weak D call: TRBD1 (5 bases). The CDR3 here is CAWEGNEKLFF. The CDR3 DNA is TGTGCCTGGGAGGGGAATGAAAAACTGTTTTTT.